Included here is one T cell receptor (beta chain) sequence, with context. Its antigen is still unknown. CDR3 length: 15 residues. Losses at the gene ends were 4 bases for V and 7 bases for J; bases not matched to a gene: 12. Germline CDR1 and CDR2: SGHNT and YYREEE (reference sequence). Only in-frame clones appear in the TCRdb table, and some are missing; sequencing was by immunoSEQ multiplex PCR. This table holds around 46,000 clones, 91% found once. Peripheral blood came from all dose cohorts at three timepoints. This sample is drawn from a study of OX40 agonist ivuxolimab in advanced cancers. Study-wide background: Patients assigned to dose escalation were diagnosed with hepatocellular carcinoma, melanoma, renal cell or head and neck cancer. General study findings and limits: CD8+ T cells averaged more expanded clones than CD4+.

Sequenced material: CD4+ or CD8+ T cells sorted from blood, taken in a trial of the OX40 agonist ivuxolimab. This rearrangement joins TRBV5-4 to TRBJ2-7, with TRBD1 matching 9 bases. The clonotype comes from an adult with an advanced solid tumor such as melanoma, head and neck, liver or kidney cancer. The CDR3 reads CASSQSGQGRDEQYF. The CDR3 DNA reads TGTGCCAGCAGCCAATCGGGACAGGGCCGGGATGAGCAGTACTTC.